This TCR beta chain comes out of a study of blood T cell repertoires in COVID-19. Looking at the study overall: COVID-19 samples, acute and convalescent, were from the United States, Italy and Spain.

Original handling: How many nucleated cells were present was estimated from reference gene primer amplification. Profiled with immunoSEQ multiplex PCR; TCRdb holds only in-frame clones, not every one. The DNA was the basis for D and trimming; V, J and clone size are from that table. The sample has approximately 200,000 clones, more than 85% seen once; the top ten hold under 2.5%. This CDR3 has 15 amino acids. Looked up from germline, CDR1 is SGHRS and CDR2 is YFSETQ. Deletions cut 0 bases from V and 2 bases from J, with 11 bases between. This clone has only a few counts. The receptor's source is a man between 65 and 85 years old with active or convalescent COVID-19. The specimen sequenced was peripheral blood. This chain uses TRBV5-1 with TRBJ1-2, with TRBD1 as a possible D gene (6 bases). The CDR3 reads CASSLGGGTNYGYTF. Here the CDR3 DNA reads TGCGCCAGCAGCTTGGGTGGGGGCACCAACTATGGCTACACCTTC.